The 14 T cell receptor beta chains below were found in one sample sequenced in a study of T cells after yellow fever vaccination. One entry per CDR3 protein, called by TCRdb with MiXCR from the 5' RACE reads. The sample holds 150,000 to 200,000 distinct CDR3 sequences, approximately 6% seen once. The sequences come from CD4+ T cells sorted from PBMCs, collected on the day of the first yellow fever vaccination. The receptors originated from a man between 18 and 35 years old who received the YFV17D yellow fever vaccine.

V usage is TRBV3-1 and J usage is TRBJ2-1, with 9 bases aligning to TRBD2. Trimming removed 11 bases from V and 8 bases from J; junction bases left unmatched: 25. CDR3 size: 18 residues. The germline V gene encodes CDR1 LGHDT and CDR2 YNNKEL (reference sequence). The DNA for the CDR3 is TGTGCCTGCTGCCAAGAAGTTGGGAGGACTAGCGCGGGCTATGAGCAGTTCTTC. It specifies CACCQEVGRTSAGYEQFF.

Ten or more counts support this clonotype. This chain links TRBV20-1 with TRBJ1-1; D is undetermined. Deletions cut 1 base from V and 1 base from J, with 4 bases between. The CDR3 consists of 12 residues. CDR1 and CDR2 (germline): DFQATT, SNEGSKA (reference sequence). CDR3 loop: CSARAGNTEAFF. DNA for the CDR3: TGCAGTGCTAGAGCAGGGAACACTGAAGCTTTCTTT.

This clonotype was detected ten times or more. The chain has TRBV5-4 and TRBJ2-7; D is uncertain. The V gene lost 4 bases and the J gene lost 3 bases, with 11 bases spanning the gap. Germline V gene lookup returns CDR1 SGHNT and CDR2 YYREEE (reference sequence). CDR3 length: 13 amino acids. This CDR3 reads CASSAGNNYEQYF. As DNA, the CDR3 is TGTGCCAGCAGCGCCGGAAACAACTACGAGCAGTACTTC. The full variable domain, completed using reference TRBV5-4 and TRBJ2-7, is ETGVTQSPTHLIKTRGQQVTLRCSSQSGHNTVSWYQQALGQGPQFIFQYYREEENGRGNFPPRFSGLQFPNYSSELNVNALELDDSALYLCASSAGNNYEQYFGPGTRLTVT.

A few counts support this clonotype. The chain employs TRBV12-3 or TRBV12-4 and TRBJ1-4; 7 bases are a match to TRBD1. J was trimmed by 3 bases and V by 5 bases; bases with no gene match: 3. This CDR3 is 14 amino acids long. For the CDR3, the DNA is TGTGCCAGCAGTCCGGGACAGTCTAATGAAAAACTGTTTTTT. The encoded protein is CASSPGQSNEKLFF.

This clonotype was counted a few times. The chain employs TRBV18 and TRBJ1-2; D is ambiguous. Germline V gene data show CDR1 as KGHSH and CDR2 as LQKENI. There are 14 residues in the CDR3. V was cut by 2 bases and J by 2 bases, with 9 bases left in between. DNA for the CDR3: TGTGCCAGCTCACCAGTTAATGAAAACTATGGCTACACCTTC. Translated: CASSPVNENYGYTF.

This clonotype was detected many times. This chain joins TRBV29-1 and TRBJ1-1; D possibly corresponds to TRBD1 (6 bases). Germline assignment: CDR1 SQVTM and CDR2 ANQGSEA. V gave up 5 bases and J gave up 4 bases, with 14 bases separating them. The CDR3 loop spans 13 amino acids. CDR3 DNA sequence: TGCAGCGTTTCTGAGGGGGTGGGCACTGAAGCTTTCTTT. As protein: CSVSEGVGTEAFF.

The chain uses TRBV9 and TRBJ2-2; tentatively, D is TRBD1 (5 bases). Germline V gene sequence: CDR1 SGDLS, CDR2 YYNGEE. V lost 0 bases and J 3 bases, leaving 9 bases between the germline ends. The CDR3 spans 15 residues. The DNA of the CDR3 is TGTGCCAGCAGCGTAGATCAGGGTTACACCGGGGAGCTGTTTTTT. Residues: CASSVDQGYTGELFF.

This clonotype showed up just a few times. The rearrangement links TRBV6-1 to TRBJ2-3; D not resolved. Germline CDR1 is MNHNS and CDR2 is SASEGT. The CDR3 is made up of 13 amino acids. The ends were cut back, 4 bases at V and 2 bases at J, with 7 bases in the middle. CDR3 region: CASSVPATDTQYF. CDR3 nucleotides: TGTGCCAGCAGTGTCCCGGCCACAGATACGCAGTATTTT.

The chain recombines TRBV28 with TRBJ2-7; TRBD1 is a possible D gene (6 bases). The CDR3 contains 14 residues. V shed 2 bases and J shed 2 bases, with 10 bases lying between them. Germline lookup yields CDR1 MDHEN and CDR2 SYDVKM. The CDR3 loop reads CASSLEGHPYEQYV. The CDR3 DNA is TGTGCCAGCAGTTTAGAGGGACACCCCTACGAGCAGTACGTC.

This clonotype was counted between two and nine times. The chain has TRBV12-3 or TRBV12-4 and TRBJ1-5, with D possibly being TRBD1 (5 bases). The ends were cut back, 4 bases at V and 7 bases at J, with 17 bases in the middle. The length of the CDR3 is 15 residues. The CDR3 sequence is CASSWESRGEQPQHF. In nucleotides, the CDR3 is TGTGCCAGCAGTTGGGAATCACGGGGGGAGCAGCCCCAGCATTTT.

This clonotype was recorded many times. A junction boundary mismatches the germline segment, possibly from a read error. The CDR3 region has the DNA TGCGCCAGCAGCCAAGATAGACAGCGGGGTATGAACTTC. This codes for CASSQDRQRGMNF. V gene TRBV4-3 combines with J gene TRBJ2-5; TRBD2 agrees at 7 bases. Germline assignment: CDR1 LGHNA and CDR2 YSLEER. CDR3 size: 13 residues.

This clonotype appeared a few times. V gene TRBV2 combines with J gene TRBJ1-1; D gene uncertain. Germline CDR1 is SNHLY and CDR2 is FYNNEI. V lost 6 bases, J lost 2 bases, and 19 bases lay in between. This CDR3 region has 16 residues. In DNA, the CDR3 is TGTGCCAGCAGCCCACGCCCCATTGTTTCAAACACTGAAGCTTTCTTT. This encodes CASSPRPIVSNTEAFF.

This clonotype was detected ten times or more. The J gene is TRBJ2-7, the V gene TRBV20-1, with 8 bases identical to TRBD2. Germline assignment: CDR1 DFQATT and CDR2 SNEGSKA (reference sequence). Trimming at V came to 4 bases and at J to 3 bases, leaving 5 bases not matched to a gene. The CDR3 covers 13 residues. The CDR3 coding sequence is TGCAGTGCTATAAGCGGGAGAAACTACGAGCAGTACTTC. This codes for CSAISGRNYEQYF.

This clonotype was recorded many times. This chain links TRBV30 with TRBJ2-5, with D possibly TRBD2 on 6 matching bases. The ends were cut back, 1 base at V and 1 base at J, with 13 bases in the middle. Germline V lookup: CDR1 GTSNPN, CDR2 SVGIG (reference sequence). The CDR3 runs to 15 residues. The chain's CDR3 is CAWSGLTSFQETQYF. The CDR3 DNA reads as TGTGCCTGGAGTGGACTTACTAGCTTCCAAGAGACCCAGTACTTC. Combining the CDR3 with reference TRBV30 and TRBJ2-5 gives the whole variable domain SQTIHQWPATLVQPVGSPLSLECTVEGTSNPNLYWYRQAAGRGLQLLFYSVGIGQISSEVPQNLSASRPQDRQFILSSKKLLLSDSGFYLCAWSGLTSFQETQYFGPGTRLLVL.